One and the same sample provided the 19 T cell receptor beta chains below, sequenced in a study of tumor-infiltrating lymphocytes in primary liver carcinoma. Germline DNA was also extracted, and blood RNA derived from unsorted whole blood. From around 0.5 ug total RNA, TCR beta cDNA was generated with a primer in the constant region. Three rounds of nested multiplex PCR with slightly modified ARM-PCR produced TCR beta libraries. It was with TRBV1-TRBV30 forward primers and a C-beta reverse primer that the first two PCR rounds were run, at roughly 9 cycles each. TCRdb independently ran MiXCR on the multiplex PCR reads; one entry per CDR3 protein. The sample holds about 200,000 distinct CDR3 sequences, around three fifths seen once. The sequencing input was peripheral blood. These receptors were collected from a woman in her fifties or sixties with primary liver carcinoma and hepatitis B virus infection.

In regard to this clonotype: The junction shows a germline mismatch at one end, possibly a read error. The rearrangement links TRBV7-3 to TRBJ2-1; tentatively, D is TRBD2 (6 bases). Germline V lookup: CDR1 SGHTA, CDR2 FQGTGA. The CDR3 has 13 residues. The DNA of the CDR3 is TGTGCCAGCAGCTTAACGACTAGTGATGAGCACTTCTTC. Its translation is CASSLTTSDEHFF.

In this sample, this clonotype turned up many times. The V gene is TRBV12-3 or TRBV12-4, the J gene TRBJ2-3; unclear D gene. Deletions cut 3 bases from V and 6 bases from J, with 7 bases between. This CDR3 region has 12 residues. Here the CDR3 DNA reads TGTGCCAGCAGTTTTCGGGTTGATACGCAGTATTTT. Translating gives CASSFRVDTQYF.

V gene TRBV20-1 combines with J gene TRBJ1-6; 10 positions match TRBD1. Germline lookup yields CDR1 DFQATT and CDR2 SNEGSKA (reference sequence). This CDR3 region has 14 residues. With V trimmed by 5 bases and J by 12 bases, 10 bases remained unmatched. The CDR3 here is CSAPGDRGYLPLHF. In nucleotides, the CDR3 is TGCAGTGCTCCGGGGGACAGGGGTTATTTACCCCTCCACTTT.

About this clonotype itself: This may be a read error: a much more frequent sequence differs by one nucleotide. V and J are TRBV6-2 or TRBV6-3 and TRBJ1-5; D ambiguous. This CDR3 contains 13 residues. Between the trimmed V and J ends, which lost 7 bases and 16 bases, there was a span of 23 bases. Germline CDR1 is MNHEY and CDR2 is SVGEGT. CDR3 region: CASTAEAWGARHF. The DNA for the CDR3 is TGTGCCAGCACTGCGGAGGCCTGGGGAGCGCGTCATTTT.

Only one count was recorded for this clonotype. The CDR3 end shows no conserved phenylalanine or tryptophan, and so a read error is likely. Because the CDR3's place on the DNA is in doubt, the DNA is left out and the CDR3 is given as listed by TCRdb. The chain has TRBV21-1 and TRBJ2-4; TRBD1 reflects the table's D call only, with no check against the DNA. TRBV21-1 counts as a pseudogene. The CDR3 contains 14 residues when both ends are counted. CDR3 region: CAKTGRLAKNIQYS.

This clonotype occurred many times. The chain carries TRBV29-1 and TRBJ2-7, with D possibly TRBD2 on 7 matching bases. This CDR3 comprises 13 residues. CDR1 and CDR2 from the germline V gene are SQVTM and ANQGSEA. V was shortened by 5 bases and J by 0 bases, with 11 bases between the two germline ends. The CDR3 DNA reads TGCAGCGTTTCGGGGGGCGGCTCCTACGAGCAGTACTTC. Protein product: CSVSGGGSYEQYF.

As to this clonotype: A junction boundary mismatches the germline segment, possibly from a read error. The chain couples TRBV29-1 to TRBJ1-1; D is ambiguous. Germline CDR1 and CDR2: SQVTM and ANQGSEA. There are 11 residues in the CDR3. Written as DNA, the CDR3 is TGCAGAGTTGTCGGGAACACTGAAGCTCTCTTT. This gives the protein CRVVGNTEALF.

As DNA, the CDR3 is TGCGCCAGCAGCTTGGATGCCCAGAACTATGGCTACACCTTC. Translating gives CASSLDAQNYGYTF. J is TRBJ1-2 and V is TRBV5-1, with D unclear. The CDR3 has 14 residues. The germline V gene has CDR1 SGHRS and CDR2 YFSETQ. The ends were cut back, 0 bases at V and 2 bases at J, with 8 bases in the middle. Full variable domain (rest looked up from reference TRBV5-1 and TRBJ1-2): KAGVTQTPRYLIKTRGQQVTLSCSPISGHRSVSWYQQTPGQGLQFLFEYFSETQRNKGNFPGRFSGRQFSNSRSEMNVSTLELGDSALYLCASSLDAQNYGYTFGSGTRLTVV.

For this clonotype: This may stem from a read error, because a much larger clone lies one nucleotide away. The genes are TRBV6-6 and TRBJ1-1; no firm D call. The CDR3 runs 15 residues. Germline V lookup: CDR1 MNHNY, CDR2 SVGAGI (reference sequence). CDR3: CASSYDLLRNAEAFF. CDR3 DNA sequence: TGTGCCAGCAGTTATGACCTACTTCGGAACGCTGAAGCTTTCTTT.

Points on this clonotype: Germline is not matched at one junction end, which may reflect a read error. This sequence joins TRBV11-2 and TRBJ2-4; TRBD1 matches 8 bases. In germline, CDR1 is SGHAT, CDR2 FQNNGV. The CDR3 is 15 amino acids. In DNA, the CDR3 is TGTGTCAGCAGGTCGCTCCGGGACAGGAAAAACATTCAGTACTTC. Translating gives CVSRSLRDRKNIQYF.

This clonotype came up once. The rearrangement uses TRBV7-9 and TRBJ1-1; TRBD1 aligns across 9 bases. J lost 7 bases, V lost 5 bases, and 11 bases had no gene match. From germline, CDR1 is SEHNR and CDR2 FQNEAQ (reference sequence). This CDR3 contains 15 residues. CDR3: CASSHPGQGNDEAFF. CDR3 in DNA: TGTGCCAGCAGCCACCCGGGACAGGGAAATGATGAAGCTTTCTTT.

This clonotype was picked up many times. The chain combines TRBV29-1 with TRBJ2-2, with TRBD1 identical over 7 bases. CDR3 length: 15 amino acids. Germline CDR1 SQVTM, CDR2 ANQGSEA. Trimming removed 4 bases from V and 6 bases from J; junction bases left unmatched: 11. The CDR3 protein is CSVGDILTGAGELFF. CDR3 DNA: TGCAGCGTTGGGGACATCCTTACAGGGGCCGGGGAGCTGTTTTTT.

Comment on this clonotype: This may come from a read error, since a much larger clone is one base off. The chain is built from TRBV6-6 and TRBJ1-1; D possibly corresponds to TRBD1 (6 bases). This CDR3 contains 15 residues. Looked up from germline, CDR1 is MNHNY and CDR2 is SVGAGI (reference sequence). CDR3 in amino acids: CVSSSTGGRNTEAFF. CDR3 sequence (DNA): TGTGTCAGCAGCTCTACGGGGGGCAGAAACACTGAAGCTTTCTTT.

The rearrangement links TRBV29-1 to TRBJ2-3; a weak D match, TRBD1 (6 bases). The CDR3 runs to 17 residues. Trimming left V 4 bases short and J 0 bases short, with 20 bases between. CDR1 is SQVTM and CDR2 is ANQGSEA in the germline V gene. The CDR3 nucleotides are TGCAGCGTTGGGGGGCTGGATCAAACTTCTAGCACAGATACGCAGTATTTT. Translation gives CSVGGLDQTSSTDTQYF.

About this clonotype itself: Relative to the germline gene, one junction end is altered; a read error may explain this. V gene TRBV28 combines with J gene TRBJ2-5; tentatively, D is TRBD1 or TRBD2 (5 bases each). CDR1 MDHEN and CDR2 SYDVKM come from the germline V gene. The CDR3 has 17 amino acids. The CDR3 nucleotides read TGTGCCAGCAGTTCGGATCAAAAGAGGACACCCGGGGAGATCCAGTACTTC. Translating it yields CASSSDQKRTPGEIQYF.

V gene TRBV2 combines with J gene TRBJ2-1, with 10 bases aligning to TRBD2. This CDR3 region has 15 residues. The germline gives CDR1 SNHLY, CDR2 FYNNEI. The V and J ends lost 10 bases and 15 bases, in that order; junction bases with no gene match: 21. In DNA, the CDR3 is TGTGCCATCAGATCAGGGTCTAGCGGGAGTAATCCCTCGTTCTTC. Translating it yields CAIRSGSSGSNPSFF.

A word on this clonotype: This may be a read error: a much more frequent sequence differs by one nucleotide. This chain links TRBV4-2 with TRBJ1-4; 7 positions agree with TRBD1. Germline V gives CDR1 LGHNA, CDR2 YNFKEQ. The CDR3 length is 18 residues. The DNA of the CDR3 is TGTGCCAGCAGCCAAGAAGGGGGCCTCAGTGATGATAATGAAAAACCGTTTTTT. It specifies CASSQEGGLSDDNEKPFF.

Remarks on this clonotype: Given a much more abundant clone one base away, this may be a read error. The rearrangement joins TRBV6-5 to TRBJ2-1, with 7 bases matching TRBD1. V lost 7 bases to trimming and J lost 8 bases; unmatched junction nucleotides: 14. Germline CDR1 is MNHEY and CDR2 is SVGAGI. The CDR3 is made up of 15 amino acids. CDR3: CASKVETGANDEQFF. CDR3 in DNA: TGTGCCAGCAAAGTGGAAACAGGGGCAAACGATGAGCAGTTCTTC.

V and J are TRBV7-9 and TRBJ2-7, with 7 bases identical to TRBD1. The CDR3 loop spans 14 amino acids. Germline V gene sequence: CDR1 SEHNR, CDR2 FQNEAQ (reference sequence). J was trimmed by 6 bases and V by 5 bases; bases with no gene match: 10. CDR3 nucleotide sequence: TGTGCCAGCAGCAGGGGGCCAGGGGATGGCGAGCAGTACTTC. This encodes CASSRGPGDGEQYF.